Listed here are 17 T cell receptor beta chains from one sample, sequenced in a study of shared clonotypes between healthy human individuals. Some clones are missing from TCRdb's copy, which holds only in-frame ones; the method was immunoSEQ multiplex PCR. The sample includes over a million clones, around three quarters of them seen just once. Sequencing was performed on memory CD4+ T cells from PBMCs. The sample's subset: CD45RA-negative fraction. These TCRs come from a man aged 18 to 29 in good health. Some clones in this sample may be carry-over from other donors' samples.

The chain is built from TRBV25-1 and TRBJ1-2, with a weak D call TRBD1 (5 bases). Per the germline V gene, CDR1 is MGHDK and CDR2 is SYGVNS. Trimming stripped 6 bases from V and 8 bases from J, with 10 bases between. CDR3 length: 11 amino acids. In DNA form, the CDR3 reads TGTGCCAGCAGGGGGGTGGGCGGCTACACCTTC. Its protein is CASRGVGGYTF.

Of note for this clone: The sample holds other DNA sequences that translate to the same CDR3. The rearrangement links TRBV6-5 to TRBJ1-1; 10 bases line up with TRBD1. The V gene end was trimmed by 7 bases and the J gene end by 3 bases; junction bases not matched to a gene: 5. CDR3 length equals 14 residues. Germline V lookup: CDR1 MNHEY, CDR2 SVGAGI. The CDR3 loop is CASTRDRGYTEAFF. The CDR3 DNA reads TGTGCCAGCACCAGGGACAGGGGCTACACTGAAGCTTTCTTT.

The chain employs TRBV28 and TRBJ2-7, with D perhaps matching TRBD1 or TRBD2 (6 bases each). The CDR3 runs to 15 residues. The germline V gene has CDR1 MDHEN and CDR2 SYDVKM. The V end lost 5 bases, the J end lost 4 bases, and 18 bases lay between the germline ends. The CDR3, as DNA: TGTGCCAGCAGTGAAGTCCGAACAGGGAGGTACGAGCAGTACTTC. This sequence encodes CASSEVRTGRYEQYF.

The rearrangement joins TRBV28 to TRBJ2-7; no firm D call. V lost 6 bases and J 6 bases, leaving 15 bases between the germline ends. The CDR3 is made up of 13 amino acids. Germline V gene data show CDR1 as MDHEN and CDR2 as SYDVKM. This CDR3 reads CASSPRVKGEQYF. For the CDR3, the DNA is TGTGCCAGCAGCCCAAGGGTCAAGGGCGAGCAGTACTTC.

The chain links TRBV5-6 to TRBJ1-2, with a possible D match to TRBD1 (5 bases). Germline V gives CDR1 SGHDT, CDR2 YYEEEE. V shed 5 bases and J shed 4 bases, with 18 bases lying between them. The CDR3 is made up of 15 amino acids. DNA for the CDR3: TGTGCCAGCAGTTGGCGATTTCAGGGTACCTATGGCTACACCTTC. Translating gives CASSWRFQGTYGYTF.

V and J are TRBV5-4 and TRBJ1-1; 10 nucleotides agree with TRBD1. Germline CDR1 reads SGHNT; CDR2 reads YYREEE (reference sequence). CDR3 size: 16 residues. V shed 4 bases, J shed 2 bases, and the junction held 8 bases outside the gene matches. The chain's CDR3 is CASSHGTGAGNTEAFF. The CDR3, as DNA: TGTGCCAGCAGCCACGGGACAGGGGCGGGAAACACTGAAGCTTTCTTT. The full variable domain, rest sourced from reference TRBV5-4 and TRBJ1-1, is ETGVTQSPTHLIKTRGQQVTLRCSSQSGHNTVSWYQQALGQGPQFIFQYYREEENGRGNFPPRFSGLQFPNYSSELNVNALELDDSALYLCASSHGTGAGNTEAFFGQGTRLTVV.

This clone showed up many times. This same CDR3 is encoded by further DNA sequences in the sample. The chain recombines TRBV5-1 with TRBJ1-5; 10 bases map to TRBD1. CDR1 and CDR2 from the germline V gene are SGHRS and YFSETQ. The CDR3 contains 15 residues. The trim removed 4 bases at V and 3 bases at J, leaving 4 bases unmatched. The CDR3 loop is CASSGGTGDNQPQHF. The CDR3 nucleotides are TGCGCCAGCAGCGGAGGGACAGGGGACAATCAGCCCCAGCATTTT.

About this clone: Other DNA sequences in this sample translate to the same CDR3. CDR3 residues: CASSLAGGGYTF. DNA for the CDR3: TGTGCCAGCAGCTTGGCAGGGGGCGGCTACACCTTC. The rearrangement uses TRBV5-6 and TRBJ1-2, with 8 bases identical to TRBD1. The V gene end was trimmed by 0 bases and the J gene end by 8 bases; junction bases not matched to a gene: 0. This CDR3 comprises 12 residues. The germline V gene encodes CDR1 SGHDT and CDR2 YYEEEE.

The CDR3 region is CASSPRYTNEKLFF. The DNA of the CDR3 is TGTGCCAGCAGTCCAAGGTATACTAATGAAAAACTGTTTTTT. The V gene is TRBV2, the J gene TRBJ1-4; D is uncertain. This CDR3 is 14 amino acids long. V gave up 5 bases and J gave up 2 bases, with 9 bases separating them. Germline CDR1 is SNHLY and CDR2 is FYNNEI.

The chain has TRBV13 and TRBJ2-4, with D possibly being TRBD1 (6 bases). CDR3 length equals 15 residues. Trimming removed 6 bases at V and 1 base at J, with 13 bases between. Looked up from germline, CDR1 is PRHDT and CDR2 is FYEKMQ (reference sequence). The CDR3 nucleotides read TGTGCCAGCAGATCCCGACAGGTGGCCAAAAACATTCAGTACTTC. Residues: CASRSRQVAKNIQYF.

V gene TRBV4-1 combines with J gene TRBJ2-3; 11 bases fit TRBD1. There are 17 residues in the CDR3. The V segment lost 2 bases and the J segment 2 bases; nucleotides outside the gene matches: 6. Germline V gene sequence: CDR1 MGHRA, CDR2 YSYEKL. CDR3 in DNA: TGCGCCAGCAGCCAATCGGGGACAGGGGGAGACACAGATACGCAGTATTTT. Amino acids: CASSQSGTGGDTDTQYF.

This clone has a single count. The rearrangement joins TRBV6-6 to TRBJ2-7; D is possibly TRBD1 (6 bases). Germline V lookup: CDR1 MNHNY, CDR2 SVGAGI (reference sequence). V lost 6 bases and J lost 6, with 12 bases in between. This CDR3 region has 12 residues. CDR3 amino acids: CASSRTGSEQYF. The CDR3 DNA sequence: TGTGCCAGCAGCCGCACAGGGTCCGAGCAGTACTTC.

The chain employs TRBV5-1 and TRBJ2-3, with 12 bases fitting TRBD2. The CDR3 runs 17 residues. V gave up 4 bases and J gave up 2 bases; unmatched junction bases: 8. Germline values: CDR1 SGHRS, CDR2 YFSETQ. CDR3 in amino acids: CASSPTRTSGNTDTQYF. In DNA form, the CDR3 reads TGCGCCAGCAGCCCCACGAGGACTAGCGGGAACACAGATACGCAGTATTTT.

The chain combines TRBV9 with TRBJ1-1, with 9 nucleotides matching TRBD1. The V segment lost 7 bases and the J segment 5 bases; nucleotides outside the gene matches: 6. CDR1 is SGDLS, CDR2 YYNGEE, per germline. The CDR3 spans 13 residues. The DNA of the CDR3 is TGTGCCAGCGGAAAACAGGGGGCTACTGAAGCTTTCTTT. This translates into CASGKQGATEAFF.

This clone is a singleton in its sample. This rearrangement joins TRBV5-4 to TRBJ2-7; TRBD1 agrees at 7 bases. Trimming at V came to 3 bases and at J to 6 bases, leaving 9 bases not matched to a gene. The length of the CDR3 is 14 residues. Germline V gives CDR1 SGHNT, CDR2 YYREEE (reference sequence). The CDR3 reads CASSSGQGVGEQYF. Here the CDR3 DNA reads TGTGCCAGCAGCTCGGGGCAGGGGGTGGGCGAGCAGTACTTC.

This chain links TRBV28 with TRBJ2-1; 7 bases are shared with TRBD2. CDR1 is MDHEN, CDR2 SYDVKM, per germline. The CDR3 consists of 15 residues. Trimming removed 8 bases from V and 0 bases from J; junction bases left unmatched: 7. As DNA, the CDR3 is TGTGCCAGCCCCCCGCGGGAGAGCTCCTACAATGAGCAGTTCTTC. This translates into CASPPRESSYNEQFF.

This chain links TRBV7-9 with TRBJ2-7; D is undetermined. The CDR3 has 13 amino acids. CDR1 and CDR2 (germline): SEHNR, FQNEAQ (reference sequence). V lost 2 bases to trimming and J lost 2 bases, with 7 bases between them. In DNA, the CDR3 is TGTGCCAGCAGCTTACTTTCGGCCTACGAGCAGTACTTC. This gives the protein CASSLLSAYEQYF.